The 29 T cell receptor beta chains given below trace back to one sample, sequenced in a study of blood T cells in healthy people across ages. Primed by a sample-barcoded 5' primer and a J-beta primer mix, a second PCR proceeded for about 6 to 11 cycles. TCRdb ran MiXCR on the 5' RACE reads and lists one entry per CDR3 protein. The sample holds roughly 2 million distinct CDR3 sequences, around half seen once. What was sequenced was blood. These receptors came from a woman in her forties in good health.

The CDR3 protein is CSATPGARTYEQYF. CDR3 DNA: TGCAGTGCGACTCCAGGGGCCCGAACCTACGAGCAGTACTTC. V usage is TRBV20-1 and J usage is TRBJ2-7, with D perhaps matching TRBD1 (6 bases). This CDR3 has 14 residues. The V end lost 6 bases, the J end lost 2 bases, and 17 bases lay between the germline ends. Germline values: CDR1 DFQATT, CDR2 SNEGSKA (reference sequence).

V is TRBV14 and J is TRBJ2-3, with TRBD1 as a possible D gene (5 bases). V was cut by 4 bases and J by 12 bases, with 14 bases left in between. This CDR3 has 12 amino acids. Germline assignment: CDR1 SGHDN and CDR2 FVKESK. The CDR3 bases are TGTGCCAGCAGCCCACACAGGCTGGGCCAGTATTTT. Protein sequence: CASSPHRLGQYF. The whole variable domain, filled in from reference TRBV14 and TRBJ2-3, reads EAGVTQFPSHSVIEKGQTVTLRCDPISGHDNLYWYRRVMGKEIKFLLHFVKESKQDESGMPNNRFLAERTGGTYSTLKVQPAELEDSGVYFCASSPHRLGQYFGPGTRLTVL.

V usage is TRBV7-8 and J usage is TRBJ2-5; D ambiguous. TRBJ2-7 matches the DNA end more closely, so the J call is doubtful. Germline V gene sequence: CDR1 SGHVS, CDR2 FQNEAQ. There are 11 residues in the CDR3. CDR3 DNA: TGTGCCAGCAGCCCGGCCGGCGAGCAGTACTTC. It encodes CASSPAGEQYF.

This rearrangement joins TRBV6-1 to TRBJ1-5; D not certain. Germline V gene lookup returns CDR1 MNHNS and CDR2 SASEGT. The CDR3 spans 13 residues. V was trimmed by 8 bases and J by 5 bases, leaving 13 bases between them. CDR3 sequence reads: CASGLARDQPQHF. In DNA form, the CDR3 reads TGTGCCAGCGGATTGGCCCGTGATCAGCCCCAGCATTTT.

This chain links TRBV6-5 with TRBJ2-3; D unresolved. There are 16 residues in the CDR3. Germline V gene data show CDR1 as MNHEY and CDR2 as SVGAGI. The V and J ends lost 2 bases and 3 bases respectively, with 15 bases between them. The CDR3 DNA reads TGTGCCAGCAGTTACCTTTTAGCCTTGGGTACAGATACGCAGTATTTT. It encodes CASSYLLALGTDTQYF.

Of note for this clonotype: This may be a read error: a much more frequent sequence differs by one nucleotide. The chain employs TRBV12-3 or TRBV12-4 and TRBJ2-1; a weak D match, TRBD1 (5 bases). The CDR3 extends over 12 amino acids. Trimming stripped 6 bases from V and 10 bases from J, with 13 bases between. This CDR3 is CASRTDSYEQFF. CDR3 DNA sequence: TGTGCCAGCAGGACAGACTCCTACGAGCAGTTCTTC.

The V gene is TRBV28, the J gene TRBJ2-3; a possible D gene is TRBD1 (6 bases). The germline V gene has CDR1 MDHEN and CDR2 SYDVKM. The CDR3 is made up of 13 amino acids. V was trimmed by 11 bases and J by 2 bases, leaving 14 bases between them. CDR3 in DNA: TGTGCCGGATCGACAGGAACCACAGATACGCAGTATTTT. Translating it yields CAGSTGTTDTQYF.

The V call is TRBV5-6, the J call TRBJ2-5, with 7 bases aligning to TRBD1. The J call may not be correct, given that the DNA end is closer to TRBJ2-7. The germline CDR1 and CDR2 sequences are SGHDT and YYEEEE. The CDR3 is made up of 15 amino acids. The CDR3 is CASSFSGTALYEQYF. The DNA of the CDR3 is TGTGCCAGCAGCTTCTCCGGGACAGCATTATACGAGCAGTACTTC.

The sample holds one count of this clonotype. The J gene is TRBJ2-4, the V gene TRBV20-1; 12 bases fit TRBD2. The CDR3 is 16 residues long. Germline V gene lookup returns CDR1 DFQATT and CDR2 SNEGSKA (reference sequence). The V gene end was trimmed by 0 bases and the J gene end by 7 bases; junction bases not matched to a gene: 7. CDR3 region: CSARETSGGPRNIQYF. The CDR3 nucleotides are TGCAGTGCTAGAGAAACTAGCGGGGGGCCCAGGAACATTCAGTACTTC.

This chain joins TRBV6-2 or TRBV6-3 and TRBJ2-2; 11 nucleotides match TRBD1. After removal of 5 bases from V and 6 bases from J, the junction contained 2 bases not matched to a gene. The CDR3 length is 14 residues. The germline CDR1 and CDR2 sequences are MNHEY and SVGEGT. CDR3 sequence: CASSTGQGAGELFF. As DNA, the CDR3 is TGTGCCAGCAGTACGGGACAGGGGGCCGGGGAGCTGTTTTTT.

This clonotype was found a few times. The chain combines TRBV12-3 or TRBV12-4 with TRBJ2-7; a possible D gene is TRBD2 (5 bases). V dropped 3 bases and J dropped 12 bases, with 18 bases sitting between them. The CDR3 consists of 13 residues. The CDR3 region is CASSFGGLGRWYF. Written as DNA, the CDR3 is TGTGCCAGCAGTTTTGGAGGCCTTGGGAGATGGTACTTC.

The table lists this clonotype with a few counts. The V and J genes are TRBV6-2 or TRBV6-3 and TRBJ2-7, with TRBD1 matching over 7 bases. Germline V gene lookup returns CDR1 MNHEY and CDR2 SVGEGT. With 4 bases clipped from V and 7 bases from J, the junction kept 10 bases outside the gene matches. CDR3 length equals 14 residues. The CDR3 spells CASSLGTGVQEQYF. The CDR3 nucleotides read TGTGCCAGCAGTTTAGGAACAGGGGTACAGGAGCAGTACTTC.

This chain links TRBV4-1 with TRBJ2-1; TRBD2 matches 11 bases. The germline gives CDR1 MGHRA, CDR2 YSYEKL. The CDR3 is 16 amino acids. The V and J ends lost 4 bases and 4 bases, in that order; junction bases with no gene match: 6. Here the CDR3 DNA reads TGCGCCAGCAGCCCACAGACTAGCGGGAATTACAATGAGCAGTTCTTC. Translating it yields CASSPQTSGNYNEQFF.

J is TRBJ1-5 and V is TRBV29-1, with 7 bases fitting TRBD1. V was clipped by 7 bases and J by 5 bases; unmatched bases: 5. The CDR3 is 12 amino acids. Germline V CDR1 and CDR2: SQVTM, ANQGSEA. The CDR3 coding sequence is TGCAGCGCCGGGGACAGAGATCAGCCCCAGCATTTT. Its translation is CSAGDRDQPQHF.

The chain has TRBV2 and TRBJ2-3; TRBD1 aligns across 12 bases. Germline lookup yields CDR1 SNHLY and CDR2 FYNNEI. Losses at the gene ends were 8 bases for V and 2 bases for J; bases not matched to a gene: 14. The CDR3 totals 18 residues. Written as DNA, the CDR3 is TGTGCCAGCTGGGGACAGGGGGCTCAACCCAGGTACACAGATACGCAGTATTTT. It codes for CASWGQGAQPRYTDTQYF.

This clonotype was observed a single time. One junction end does not reproduce the germline sequence, and a read error may be involved. This chain connects TRBV4-1 to TRBJ2-6, with D possibly being TRBD1 (5 bases). The CDR3 totals 16 residues. Germline V gives CDR1 MGHRA, CDR2 YSYEKL. DNA of the CDR3: TGCGCCAGCAGCCAAGGAACAGCCTCTGGGGCCAACGCCCTGACTTTC. It yields the protein CASSQGTASGANALTF.

This clonotype showed up just once. The chain joins TRBV6-5 to TRBJ2-7; 9 nucleotides agree with TRBD2. Germline V CDR1 and CDR2: MNHEY, SVGAGI. After removal of 6 bases from V and 5 bases from J, the junction contained 11 bases not matched to a gene. The CDR3 has 15 residues. CDR3 protein: CASRQTGTSTDEQYF. Written as DNA, the CDR3 is TGTGCCAGCAGACAAACCGGGACTAGCACTGACGAGCAGTACTTC.

The V and J genes are TRBV9 and TRBJ2-5; a possible D gene is TRBD2 (7 bases). Trimming stripped 0 bases from V and 4 bases from J, with 19 bases between. This CDR3 comprises 17 residues. Germline V CDR1 and CDR2: SGDLS, YYNGEE. CDR3: CASSVDLGGALSETQYF. CDR3 coding DNA: TGTGCCAGCAGCGTAGATTTAGGGGGGGCCCTATCAGAGACCCAGTACTTC. The full variable domain, with the rest looked up from reference TRBV9 and TRBJ2-5, is DSGVTQTPKHLITATGQRVTLRCSPRSGDLSVYWYQQSLDQGLQFLIQYYNGEERAKGNILERFSAQQFPDLHSELNLSSLELGDSALYFCASSVDLGGALSETQYFGPGTRLLVL.

The chain combines TRBV5-1 with TRBJ2-1; 9 bases agree with TRBD2. CDR1 SGHRS and CDR2 YFSETQ come from the germline V gene. The CDR3 covers 15 residues. V shed 0 bases and J 6 bases; nucleotides not matched to a gene: 4. The CDR3 region is CASSLGTSASNEQFF. The CDR3 DNA reads TGCGCCAGCAGCTTGGGGACTAGCGCGAGCAATGAGCAGTTCTTC.

This clonotype was seen only a few times. The chain links TRBV6-2 or TRBV6-3 to TRBJ1-2; D possibly corresponds to TRBD1 (5 bases). This CDR3 region has 13 residues. Trimming stripped 8 bases from V and 9 bases from J, with 19 bases between. Per the germline V gene, CDR1 is MNHEY and CDR2 is SVGEGT. The DNA of the CDR3 is TGTGCCAGCGGAAGGGGCGGACCTAACCGCTACACCTTC. Translating it yields CASGRGGPNRYTF.

Here the CDR3 DNA reads TGTGCCAGCAGCCCCCAGGCGGGGGGCGAAGAGACCCAGTACTTC. Its protein product is CASSPQAGGEETQYF. The J gene is TRBJ2-5, the V gene TRBV7-2, with 8 nucleotides matching TRBD2. The CDR3 has 15 amino acids. Germline lookup yields CDR1 SGHTA and CDR2 FQGNSA. The J segment lost 3 bases and the V segment lost 5 bases, leaving 8 bases of the junction unmatched.

The V call is TRBV21-1, the J call TRBJ2-7. TRBV21-1 is designated a pseudogene. CDR3 length equals 15 residues. CDR3 residues: CASSSVVRSTYEQYF. Here the CDR3 DNA reads TGTGCCAGCAGCAGCGTTGTCAGATCGACCTACGAGCAGTACTTC.

This clonotype was found a few times. The chain has TRBV25-1 and TRBJ1-2; the D gene is possibly TRBD1 (5 bases). Germline V CDR1 and CDR2: MGHDK, SYGVNS. This CDR3 has 14 amino acids. The V gene lost 3 bases and the J gene lost 7 bases, with 15 bases spanning the gap. The CDR3 bases are TGTGCCAGCAGTGACCAGATAGGGGATTTTGGCTACACCTTC. This codes for CASSDQIGDFGYTF.

The chain employs TRBV3-1 and TRBJ2-7, with D perhaps assigned TRBD1 or TRBD2 (5 bases each). The CDR3 runs 15 residues. V lost 3 bases and J lost 3, with 15 bases in between. CDR1 LGHDT and CDR2 YNNKEL come from the germline V gene (reference sequence). CDR3 coding DNA: TGTGCCAGCAGCCACTACCGGGGCAGCGGCTACGAGCAGTACTTC. Protein: CASSHYRGSGYEQYF.

CDR3 sequence reads: CSALNAGNQPQHF. The CDR3 nucleotides are TGCAGTGCCCTGAATGCGGGCAATCAGCCCCAGCATTTT. The gene calls are TRBV20-1 and TRBJ1-5; D unresolved. Germline V gene sequence: CDR1 DFQATT, CDR2 SNEGSKA (reference sequence). Trimming cost V 6 bases and J 2 bases, with 11 bases left between them. The CDR3 consists of 13 residues.

The rearrangement uses TRBV19 and TRBJ2-5, with 7 nucleotides matching TRBD2. V shed 5 bases and J 4 bases; nucleotides not matched to a gene: 13. Germline V gene lookup returns CDR1 LNHDA and CDR2 SQIVND (reference sequence). CDR3 size: 16 residues. The chain's CDR3 is CASSLHERGRGETQYF. In DNA, the CDR3 is TGTGCCAGTAGTCTCCACGAAAGAGGGAGGGGAGAGACCCAGTACTTC.

Ten or more counts support this clonotype. This chain uses TRBV7-2 with TRBJ2-6; D might be TRBD1 (6 bases). CDR3 length equals 15 residues. With 4 bases removed from V and 2 bases from J, the gap between germline ends came to 9 bases. Germline V gene data show CDR1 as SGHTA and CDR2 as FQGNSA. Here the CDR3 reads CASSSQGTGANVLTF. CDR3 bases: TGTGCCAGCAGCTCCCAGGGGACTGGGGCCAACGTCCTGACTTTC.

The J gene is TRBJ2-3, the V gene TRBV28; possibly TRBD1 or TRBD2 for D (6 bases each). Germline-derived CDR1 and CDR2 are MDHEN and SYDVKM. The CDR3 loop spans 16 amino acids. V was shortened by 4 bases and J by 2 bases, with 16 bases between the two germline ends. The DNA of the CDR3 is TGTGCCAGCAGTTCGACCCGGGGGCAGGTCACAGATACGCAGTATTTT. This sequence encodes CASSSTRGQVTDTQYF. Using reference TRBV28 and TRBJ2-3 for the parts outside the CDR3, the full variable domain is DVKVTQSSRYLVKRTGEKVFLECVQDMDHENMFWYRQDPGLGLRLIYFSYDVKMKEKGDIPEGYSVSREKKERFSLILESASTNQTSMYLCASSSTRGQVTDTQYFGPGTRLTVL.

The rearrangement links TRBV5-1 to TRBJ2-3, with TRBD2 matching over 8 bases. CDR3 size: 15 residues. J gave up 2 bases and V 2 bases, and 4 bases lay outside the gene matches. Germline V lookup: CDR1 SGHRS, CDR2 YFSETQ. CDR3 sequence (DNA): TGCGCCAGCAGCTTTAGCGGGGACGACACAGATACGCAGTATTTT. Protein: CASSFSGDDTDTQYF. The entire variable domain, with the rest obtained from reference TRBV5-1 and TRBJ2-3, is as follows: KAGVTQTPRYLIKTRGQQVTLSCSPISGHRSVSWYQQTPGQGLQFLFEYFSETQRNKGNFPGRFSGRQFSNSRSEMNVSTLELGDSALYLCASSFSGDDTDTQYFGPGTRLTVL.